Listed below are T cell receptor beta chains from one sample, sequenced in a study of CD8 T cells in ankylosing spondylitis. TCRdb re-called the 5' RACE reads through MiXCR, storing one row per CDR3 protein. Here the sample spans 85,000 to 100,000 distinct CDR3 sequences, about 8.3% being singletons. What was sequenced was blood, either unsorted or a sorted T cell fraction (not recorded which). These receptors were taken from a male donor with ankylosing spondylitis or in good health (not recorded which). Each CDR3 is given with its conserved first and last residue. Fields, in order: CDR3 protein, CDR3 DNA, D gene, J gene, CDR3 length, V gene, clone size. The D gene is left open where the match is weak. Clone size is given for some rows only: seen once, a few or many times, or a class if the clone is expanded.

CDR3aa: CASSLRRGGKSTGELFF
CDR3nt: TGTGCCAGCAGCTTGCGAAGGGGCGGTAAGAGCACCGGGGAGCTGTTTTTT
d_gene: .
j_gene: TRBJ2-2
len: 17
v_gene: TRBV5-6
abundance: many

CDR3aa: CASSSNPMGQSAGELFF
CDR3nt: TGTGCCAGCAGCTCAAACCCAATGGGGCAATCGGCCGGGGAGCTGTTTTTT
d_gene: .
j_gene: TRBJ2-2
len: 17
v_gene: TRBV5-5
abundance: many

CDR3aa: CSATGEGYTF
CDR3nt: TGCAGTGCTACAGGGGAAGGCTACACCTTC
d_gene: .
j_gene: TRBJ1-2
len: 10
v_gene: TRBV20-1
abundance: many

CDR3aa: CSASQAGGSEQYF
CDR3nt: TGCAGTGCTAGCCAGGCAGGGGGTAGCGAGCAGTACTTC
d_gene: TRBD1
j_gene: TRBJ2-7
len: 13
v_gene: TRBV20-1
abundance: many

CDR3aa: CSVAQPRVSGTAYEQYF
CDR3nt: TGCAGCGTTGCACAACCCCGTGTTAGCGGGACCGCCTACGAGCAGTACTTC
d_gene: TRBD2
j_gene: TRBJ2-7
len: 17
v_gene: TRBV29-1
abundance: .

CDR3aa: CASGRAYGYTF
CDR3nt: TGTGCCAGCGGCCGGGCCTATGGCTACACCTTC
d_gene: .
j_gene: TRBJ1-2
len: 11
v_gene: TRBV6-2/TRBV6-3
abundance: many

CDR3aa: CASNNMEFRTDTQYF
CDR3nt: TGTGCCAGCAATAACATGGAGTTTCGCACAGATACGCAGTATTTT
d_gene: .
j_gene: TRBJ2-3
len: 15
v_gene: TRBV9
abundance: many

CDR3aa: CSARTSYEQYF
CDR3nt: TGCAGTGCTAGGACATCCTACGAGCAGTACTTC
d_gene: .
j_gene: TRBJ2-7
len: 11
v_gene: TRBV20-1
abundance: few

CDR3aa: CASFEGPDTQYF
CDR3nt: TGCGCCAGCTTCGAGGGGCCCGATACGCAGTATTTT
d_gene: .
j_gene: TRBJ2-3
len: 12
v_gene: TRBV10-1
abundance: many

CDR3aa: CASTPAEGWTEAFF
CDR3nt: TGTGCCAGCACCCCAGCGGAGGGCTGGACTGAAGCTTTCTTT
d_gene: .
j_gene: TRBJ1-1
len: 14
v_gene: TRBV6-1
abundance: many

CDR3aa: CATSSLGRDAETQYF
CDR3nt: TGTGCCACCAGCAGTCTTGGGCGGGACGCGGAGACCCAGTACTTC
d_gene: .
j_gene: TRBJ2-5
len: 15
v_gene: TRBV15
abundance: many

CDR3aa: CSAEGRGWARDQENEQFF
CDR3nt: TGCAGTGCAGAGGGACGGGGTTGGGCGCGGGATCAAGAGAATGAGCAGTTCTTC
d_gene: .
j_gene: TRBJ2-1
len: 18
v_gene: TRBV20-1
abundance: few

CDR3aa: CASSLDREETQYF
CDR3nt: TGTGCTAGCAGCTTAGACAGGGAAGAGACCCAGTACTTC
d_gene: TRBD1
j_gene: TRBJ2-5
len: 13
v_gene: TRBV7-7
abundance: many

CDR3aa: CASSIGQGSTEAFF
CDR3nt: TGTGCCAGTAGTATAGGTCAGGGCAGCACTGAAGCTTTCTTT
d_gene: .
j_gene: TRBJ1-1
len: 14
v_gene: TRBV19
abundance: .

CDR3aa: CSARGGGSSYNSPLHF
CDR3nt: TGCAGTGCTAGAGGCGGGGGGAGCTCCTATAATTCACCCCTCCACTTT
d_gene: .
j_gene: TRBJ1-6
len: 16
v_gene: TRBV20-1
abundance: many

CDR3aa: CSVDQGSSYEQYF
CDR3nt: TGCAGCGTGGACCAGGGGAGCTCCTACGAGCAGTACTTC
d_gene: .
j_gene: TRBJ2-7
len: 13
v_gene: TRBV29-1
abundance: many

CDR3aa: CASSYNPGVGEQYF
CDR3nt: TGTGCCAGCAGTTACAATCCAGGGGTTGGCGAGCAGTACTTC
d_gene: .
j_gene: TRBJ2-7
len: 14
v_gene: TRBV6-5
abundance: many

CDR3aa: CASSLETGPLGYTF
CDR3nt: TGTGCCAGCAGCTTAGAAACAGGACCACTCGGCTACACCTTC
d_gene: .
j_gene: TRBJ1-2
len: 14
v_gene: TRBV7-2
abundance: .

CDR3aa: CSAFGDHSGNTIYF
CDR3nt: TGCAGTGCCTTCGGGGACCATTCTGGAAACACCATATATTTT
d_gene: .
j_gene: TRBJ1-3
len: 14
v_gene: TRBV20-1
abundance: many

CDR3aa: CASSSGRSNQPQHF
CDR3nt: TGTGCCAGCAGTTCTGGACGGAGCAATCAGCCCCAGCATTTT
d_gene: .
j_gene: TRBJ1-5
len: 14
v_gene: TRBV7-2
abundance: many

CDR3aa: CASSQLSIRYQETQYF
CDR3nt: TGTGCCAGCAGCCAACTGAGCATAAGGTACCAAGAGACCCAGTACTTC
d_gene: .
j_gene: TRBJ2-5
len: 16
v_gene: TRBV16
abundance: many

CDR3aa: CASSPRVSSYNEQFF
CDR3nt: TGTGCCAGCTCACCACGGGTTAGCTCCTACAATGAGCAGTTCTTC
d_gene: .
j_gene: TRBJ2-1
len: 15
v_gene: TRBV18
abundance: many

CDR3aa: CASSPRWDRDGNEQFF
CDR3nt: TGTGCCAGCAGCCCCCGTTGGGACAGGGACGGGAATGAGCAGTTCTTC
d_gene: .
j_gene: TRBJ2-1
len: 16
v_gene: TRBV21-1
abundance: many

CDR3aa: CASTDGRRTSEQYF
CDR3nt: TGTGCCAGCACTGACGGGAGGAGGACCTCCGAGCAGTACTTC
d_gene: TRBD2
j_gene: TRBJ2-7
len: 14
v_gene: TRBV6-1
abundance: many

CDR3aa: CTSSQDPGLAGHNYEQYF
CDR3nt: TGCACCAGCAGCCAAGACCCGGGACTAGCGGGACACAACTACGAGCAGTACTTC
d_gene: .
j_gene: TRBJ2-7
len: 18
v_gene: TRBV1
abundance: few

CDR3aa: CSARPYLVGSAGGSTDTQYF
CDR3nt: TGCAGTGCTCGACCGTATCTTGTCGGTAGCGCTGGAGGTTCAACAGATACGCAGTATTTT
d_gene: .
j_gene: TRBJ2-3
len: 20
v_gene: TRBV20-1
abundance: many

CDR3aa: CASSHFSAGELFF
CDR3nt: TGCGCCAGCAGCCATTTCAGCGCCGGGGAGCTGTTTTTT
d_gene: .
j_gene: TRBJ2-2
len: 13
v_gene: TRBV4-1
abundance: few

CDR3aa: CASSGTGETQYF
CDR3nt: TGTGCCAGCAGTGGGACGGGAGAGACCCAGTACTTC
d_gene: .
j_gene: TRBJ2-5
len: 12
v_gene: TRBV2
abundance: few

CDR3aa: CASSLATGTSGSWAKNIQYF
CDR3nt: TGTGCCAGCAGTTTGGCAACCGGGACTAGCGGGAGTTGGGCCAAAAACATTCAGTACTTC
d_gene: TRBD2
j_gene: TRBJ2-4
len: 20
v_gene: TRBV27
abundance: .

CDR3aa: CSVRARGWDTQYF
CDR3nt: TGCAGCGTACGAGCCAGGGGGTGGGATACGCAGTATTTT
d_gene: TRBD1
j_gene: TRBJ2-3
len: 13
v_gene: TRBV29-1
abundance: many

CDR3aa: CASSVEARTDTYEQYF
CDR3nt: TGTGCCAGCAGCGTAGAGGCCAGGACGGACACCTACGAGCAGTACTTC
d_gene: .
j_gene: TRBJ2-7
len: 16
v_gene: TRBV9
abundance: many

CDR3aa: CASSYLAGVNYGYTF
CDR3nt: TGTGCCAGCAGTTACTTAGCGGGGGTTAACTATGGCTACACCTTC
d_gene: .
j_gene: TRBJ1-2
len: 15
v_gene: TRBV6-5
abundance: .

CDR3aa: CSARDTTGVEETQYF
CDR3nt: TGCAGTGCTAGAGATACCACAGGGGTGGAAGAGACCCAGTACTTC
d_gene: TRBD1
j_gene: TRBJ2-5
len: 15
v_gene: TRBV20-1
abundance: many

CDR3aa: CASSLRLAGFQETQYF
CDR3nt: TGTGCCAGCAGCTTACGACTAGCGGGATTCCAAGAGACCCAGTACTTC
d_gene: TRBD2
j_gene: TRBJ2-5
len: 16
v_gene: TRBV7-9
abundance: many

CDR3aa: CASSLEPSASYEQYF
CDR3nt: TGTGCCAGCAGCTTAGAGCCTAGCGCTTCCTACGAGCAGTACTTC
d_gene: .
j_gene: TRBJ2-7
len: 15
v_gene: TRBV13
abundance: many

CDR3aa: CATSDSGQYNEQFF
CDR3nt: TGTGCCACCAGTGATTCCGGACAGTACAATGAGCAGTTCTTC
d_gene: .
j_gene: TRBJ2-1
len: 14
v_gene: TRBV24-1
abundance: many

CDR3aa: CASSRDSMNTEAFF
CDR3nt: TGTGCCAGCAGCCGGGACAGTATGAACACTGAAGCTTTCTTT
d_gene: TRBD1
j_gene: TRBJ1-1
len: 14
v_gene: TRBV6-4
abundance: many

CDR3aa: CSGGVTDTQYF
CDR3nt: TGCAGTGGGGGGGTCACAGATACGCAGTATTTT
d_gene: .
j_gene: TRBJ2-3
len: 11
v_gene: TRBV20-1
abundance: many

CDR3aa: CAWTPTEGGFTDTQYF
CDR3nt: TGTGCCTGGACCCCTACCGAAGGGGGGTTCACAGATACGCAGTATTTT
d_gene: .
j_gene: TRBJ2-3
len: 16
v_gene: TRBV30
abundance: few

CDR3aa: CASSLGPGYEQYF
CDR3nt: TGTGCCAGCAGCTTAGGACCAGGCTACGAGCAGTACTTC
d_gene: .
j_gene: TRBJ2-7
len: 13
v_gene: TRBV7-2
abundance: .

CDR3aa: CSGRSQYTEAFF
CDR3nt: TGCAGCGGAAGATCCCAGTACACTGAAGCTTTCTTT
d_gene: .
j_gene: TRBJ1-1
len: 12
v_gene: TRBV29-1
abundance: many

CDR3aa: CASSRQLAGFNNEQFF
CDR3nt: TGCGCCAGCAGCCGTCAGCTAGCGGGATTCAACAATGAGCAGTTCTTC
d_gene: TRBD2
j_gene: TRBJ2-1
len: 16
v_gene: TRBV4-3
abundance: many